This T cell receptor (beta chain) emerged from a study of identical twins. TCRdb re-derived calls from the 5' RACE reads in MiXCR, one entry per CDR3 protein. The table includes a few hundred thousand distinct CDR3 sequences, around 20% detected once. Of note for this clonotype: Its target is unknown.

The CDR3 totals 16 residues. V dropped 3 bases and J dropped 6; count of bases not matched to a gene: 10. Per germline, CDR1 SGDLS and CDR2 YYNGEE. Overall study results and limits: Cord blood's abundant beta clonotypes had fewer insertions, unlike memory repertoires. It was possible that invariant MAIT and iNKT cells partly confounded the zero-insertion analyses.

The chain carries TRBV9 and TRBJ2-1; 9 bases map to TRBD2. The sequence derives from a man aged 45 to 65 in good health. The sequenced material came from naive T cells sorted from blood. The CDR3 nucleotides read TGTGCCAGCAGCGGTACAGGGGTAGCGGGAGCCAATGAGCAGTTCTTC. Amino acids: CASSGTGVAGANEQFF. The whole variable domain, filled in from reference TRBV9 and TRBJ2-1, reads DSGVTQTPKHLITATGQRVTLRCSPRSGDLSVYWYQQSLDQGLQFLIQYYNGEERAKGNILERFSAQQFPDLHSELNLSSLELGDSALYFCASSGTGVAGANEQFFGPGTRLTVL.